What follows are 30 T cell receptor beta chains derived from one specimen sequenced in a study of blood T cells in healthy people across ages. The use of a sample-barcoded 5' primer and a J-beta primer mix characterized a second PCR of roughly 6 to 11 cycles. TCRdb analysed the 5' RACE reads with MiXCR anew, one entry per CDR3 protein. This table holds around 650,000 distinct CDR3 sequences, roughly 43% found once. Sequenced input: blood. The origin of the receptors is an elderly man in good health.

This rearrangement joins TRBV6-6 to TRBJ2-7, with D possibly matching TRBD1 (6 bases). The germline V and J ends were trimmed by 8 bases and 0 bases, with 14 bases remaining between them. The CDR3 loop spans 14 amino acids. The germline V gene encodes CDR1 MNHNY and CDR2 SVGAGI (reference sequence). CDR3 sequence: CASLKQGVSYEQYF. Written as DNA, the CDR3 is TGTGCCAGCCTAAAACAGGGCGTCTCCTACGAGCAGTACTTC.

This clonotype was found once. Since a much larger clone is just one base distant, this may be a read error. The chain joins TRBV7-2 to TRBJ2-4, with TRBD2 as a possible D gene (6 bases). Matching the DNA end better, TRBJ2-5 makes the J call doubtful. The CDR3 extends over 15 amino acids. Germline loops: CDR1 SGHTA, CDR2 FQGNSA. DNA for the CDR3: TGTGCCAGCAGCTTAGACCCGAACAGGAGGGGGACCCAGTACTTC. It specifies CASSLDPNRRGTQYF.

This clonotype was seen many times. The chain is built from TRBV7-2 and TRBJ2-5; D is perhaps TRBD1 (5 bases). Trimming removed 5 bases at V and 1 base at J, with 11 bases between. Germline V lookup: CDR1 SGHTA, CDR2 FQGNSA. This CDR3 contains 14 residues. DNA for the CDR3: TGTGCCAGCAGCAACGACAGAGTCCAAGAGACCCAGTACTTC. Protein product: CASSNDRVQETQYF.

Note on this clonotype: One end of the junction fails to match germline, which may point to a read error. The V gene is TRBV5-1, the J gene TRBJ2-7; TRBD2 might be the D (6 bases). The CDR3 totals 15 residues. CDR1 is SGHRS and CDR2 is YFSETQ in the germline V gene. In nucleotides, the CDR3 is TGCGCCAGCGGCTTGGGCCCAGGGAGGTCCTACGAGCAGTACTTC. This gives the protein CASGLGPGRSYEQYF.

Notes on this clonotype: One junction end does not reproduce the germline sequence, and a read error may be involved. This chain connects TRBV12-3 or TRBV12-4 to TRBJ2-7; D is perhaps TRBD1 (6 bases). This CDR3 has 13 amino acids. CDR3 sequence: CASSVARGHEQYF. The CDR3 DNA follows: TGTGCCAGCAGTGTAGCCAGGGGCCATGAGCAGTACTTC.

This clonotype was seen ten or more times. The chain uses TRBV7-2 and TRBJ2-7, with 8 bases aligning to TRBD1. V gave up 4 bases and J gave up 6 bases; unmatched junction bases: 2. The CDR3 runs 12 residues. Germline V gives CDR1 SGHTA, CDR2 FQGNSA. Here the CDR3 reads CASSWTGTEQYF. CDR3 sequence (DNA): TGTGCCAGCAGCTGGACAGGGACCGAGCAGTACTTC.

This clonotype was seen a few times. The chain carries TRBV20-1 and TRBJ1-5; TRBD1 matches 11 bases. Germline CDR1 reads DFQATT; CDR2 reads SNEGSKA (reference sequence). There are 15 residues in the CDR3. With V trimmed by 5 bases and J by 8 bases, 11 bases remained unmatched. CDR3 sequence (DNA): TGCAGTGCTGAAACGGGACAGGGGGGAGGAAAGCCCCAGCATTTT. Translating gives CSAETGQGGGKPQHF.

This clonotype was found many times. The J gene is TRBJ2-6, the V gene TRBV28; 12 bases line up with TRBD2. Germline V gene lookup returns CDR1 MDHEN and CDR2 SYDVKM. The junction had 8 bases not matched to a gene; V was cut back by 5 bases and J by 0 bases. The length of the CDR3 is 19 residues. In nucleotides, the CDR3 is TGTGCCAGCAGTCTCCGACTAGCGGGAGATCTCTCTGGGGCCAACGTCCTGACTTTC. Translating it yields CASSLRLAGDLSGANVLTF. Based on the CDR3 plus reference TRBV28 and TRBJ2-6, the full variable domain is DVKVTQSSRYLVKRTGEKVFLECVQDMDHENMFWYRQDPGLGLRLIYFSYDVKMKEKGDIPEGYSVSREKKERFSLILESASTNQTSMYLCASSLRLAGDLSGANVLTFGAGSRLTVL.

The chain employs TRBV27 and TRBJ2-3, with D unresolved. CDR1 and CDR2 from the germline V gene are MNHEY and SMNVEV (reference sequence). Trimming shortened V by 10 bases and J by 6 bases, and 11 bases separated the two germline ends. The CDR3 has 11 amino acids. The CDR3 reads CATRERDTQYF. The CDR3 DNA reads TGTGCCACGCGAGAGCGCGATACGCAGTATTTT.

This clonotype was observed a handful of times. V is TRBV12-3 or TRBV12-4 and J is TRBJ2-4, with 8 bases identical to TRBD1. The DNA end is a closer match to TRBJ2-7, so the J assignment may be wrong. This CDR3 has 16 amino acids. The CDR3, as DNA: TGTGCCAGCAGTTATGCCCCCGGACAGGGTTATGACGAGCAGTACTTC. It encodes CASSYAPGQGYDEQYF.

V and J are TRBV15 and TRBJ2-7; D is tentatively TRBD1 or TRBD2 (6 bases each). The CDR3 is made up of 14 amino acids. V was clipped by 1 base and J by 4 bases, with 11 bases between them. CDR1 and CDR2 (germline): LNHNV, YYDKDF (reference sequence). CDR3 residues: CATSRVRGAYEQYF. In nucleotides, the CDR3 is TGTGCCACCAGCAGAGTTAGGGGGGCTTACGAGCAGTACTTC. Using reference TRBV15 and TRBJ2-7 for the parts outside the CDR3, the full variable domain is DAMVIQNPRYQVTQFGKPVTLSCSQTLNHNVMYWYQQKSSQAPKLLFHYYDKDFNNEADTPDNFQSRRPNTSFCFLDIRSPGLGDTAMYLCATSRVRGAYEQYFGPGTRLTVT.

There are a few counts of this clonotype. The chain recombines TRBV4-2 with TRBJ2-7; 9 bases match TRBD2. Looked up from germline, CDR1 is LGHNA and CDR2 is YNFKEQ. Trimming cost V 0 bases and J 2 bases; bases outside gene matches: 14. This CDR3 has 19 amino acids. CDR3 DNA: TGTGCCAGCAGCCAAGAAGGAGGCGAGCGGGGGGTTTTCGCCTACGAGCAGTACTTC. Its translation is CASSQEGGERGVFAYEQYF.

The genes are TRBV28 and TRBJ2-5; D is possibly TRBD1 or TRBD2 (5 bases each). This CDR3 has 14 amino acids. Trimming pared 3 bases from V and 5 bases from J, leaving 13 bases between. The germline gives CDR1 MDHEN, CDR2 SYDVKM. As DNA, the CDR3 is TGTGCCAGCAGTTTCAACGGGGCAAGGGAGACCCAGTACTTC. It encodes CASSFNGARETQYF.

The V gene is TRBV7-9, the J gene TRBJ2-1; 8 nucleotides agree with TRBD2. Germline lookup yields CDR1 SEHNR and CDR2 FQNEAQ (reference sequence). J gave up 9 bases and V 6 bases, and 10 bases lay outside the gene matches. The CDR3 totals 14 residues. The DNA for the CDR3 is TGTGCCAGCAGTCCGGTGGCGGGGGGCGGTGAGCAGTTCTTC. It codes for CASSPVAGGGEQFF.

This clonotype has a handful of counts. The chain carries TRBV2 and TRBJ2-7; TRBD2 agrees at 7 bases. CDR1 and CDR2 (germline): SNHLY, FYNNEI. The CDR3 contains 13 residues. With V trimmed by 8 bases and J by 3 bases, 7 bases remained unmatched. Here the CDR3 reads CASRVRDYYEQYF. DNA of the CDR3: TGTGCCAGCCGGGTTAGGGACTACTACGAGCAGTACTTC.

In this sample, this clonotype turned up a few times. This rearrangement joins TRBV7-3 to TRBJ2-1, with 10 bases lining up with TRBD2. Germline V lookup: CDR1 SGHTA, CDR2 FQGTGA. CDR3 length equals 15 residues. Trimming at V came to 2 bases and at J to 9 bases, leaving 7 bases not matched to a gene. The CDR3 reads CASSLALAGAGEQFF. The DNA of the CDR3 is TGTGCCAGCAGCTTAGCCCTAGCGGGAGCCGGTGAGCAGTTCTTC.

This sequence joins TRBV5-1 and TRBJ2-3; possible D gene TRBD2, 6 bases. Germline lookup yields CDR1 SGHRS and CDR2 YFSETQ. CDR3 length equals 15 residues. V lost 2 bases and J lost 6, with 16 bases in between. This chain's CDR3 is CASSLLGTSSDTQYF. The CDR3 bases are TGCGCCAGCAGCTTACTAGGGACTTCCTCGGATACGCAGTATTTT.

CDR3 sequence (DNA): TGTGCCAGCAGCTTCTGGGGAAGCACCGGGGAGCTGTTTTTT. Translation gives CASSFWGSTGELFF. This sequence joins TRBV7-9 and TRBJ2-2; D is unclear. This CDR3 has 14 residues. CDR1 is SEHNR and CDR2 is FQNEAQ in the germline V gene (reference sequence). Trimming shortened V by 3 bases and J by 4 bases, and 9 bases separated the two germline ends.

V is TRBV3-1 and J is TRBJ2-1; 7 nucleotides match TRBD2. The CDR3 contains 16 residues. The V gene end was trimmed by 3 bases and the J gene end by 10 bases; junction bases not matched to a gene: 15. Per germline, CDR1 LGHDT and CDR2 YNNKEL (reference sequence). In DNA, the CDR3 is TGTGCCAGCAGCCAGAGAACCGGACTAGGGACCTACGAGCAGTTCTTC. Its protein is CASSQRTGLGTYEQFF.

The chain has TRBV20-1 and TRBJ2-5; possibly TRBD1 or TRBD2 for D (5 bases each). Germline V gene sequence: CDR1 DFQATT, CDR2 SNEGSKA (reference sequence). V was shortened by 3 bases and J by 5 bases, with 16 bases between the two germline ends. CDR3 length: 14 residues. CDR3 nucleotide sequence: TGCAGTGCTAGGAGCGAGCGATGGGGGGAGACCCAGTACTTC. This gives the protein CSARSERWGETQYF.

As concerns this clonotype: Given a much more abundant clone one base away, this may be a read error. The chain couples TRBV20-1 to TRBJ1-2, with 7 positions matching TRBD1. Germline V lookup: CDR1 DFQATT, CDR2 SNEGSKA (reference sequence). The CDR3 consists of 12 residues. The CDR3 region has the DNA TGCAGCGCCACAGGGGAACTCTATGACTACACCTTC. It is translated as CSATGELYDYTF.

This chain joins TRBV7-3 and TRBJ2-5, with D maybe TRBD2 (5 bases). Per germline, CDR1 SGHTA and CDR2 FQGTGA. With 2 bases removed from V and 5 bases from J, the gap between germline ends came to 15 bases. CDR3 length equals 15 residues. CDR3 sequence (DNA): TGTGCCAGCAGCTTACAGACTGGACTCCCGGAGACCCAGTACTTC. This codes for CASSLQTGLPETQYF.

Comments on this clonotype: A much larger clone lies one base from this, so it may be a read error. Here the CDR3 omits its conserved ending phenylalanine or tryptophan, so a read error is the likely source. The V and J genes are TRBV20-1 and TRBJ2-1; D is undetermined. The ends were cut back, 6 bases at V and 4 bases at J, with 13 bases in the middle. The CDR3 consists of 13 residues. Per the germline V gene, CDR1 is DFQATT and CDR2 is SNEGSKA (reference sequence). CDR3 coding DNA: TGCAGTGCCCGTAGACTTGGGTACAATGAGCAGTTCTCC. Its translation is CSARRLGYNEQFS.

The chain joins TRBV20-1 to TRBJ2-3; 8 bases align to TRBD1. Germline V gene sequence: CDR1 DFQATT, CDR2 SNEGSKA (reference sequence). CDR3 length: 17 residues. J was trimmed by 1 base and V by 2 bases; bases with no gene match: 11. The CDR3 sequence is CSARPTQGDLRTDTQYF. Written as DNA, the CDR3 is TGCAGTGCTAGACCCACACAGGGGGACCTCCGCACAGATACGCAGTATTTT.

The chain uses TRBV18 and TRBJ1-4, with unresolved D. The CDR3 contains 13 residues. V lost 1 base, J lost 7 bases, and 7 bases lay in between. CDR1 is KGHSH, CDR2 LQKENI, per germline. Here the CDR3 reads CASSPRRVEKLFF. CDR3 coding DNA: TGTGCCAGCTCACCACGCCGTGTTGAAAAACTGTTTTTT.

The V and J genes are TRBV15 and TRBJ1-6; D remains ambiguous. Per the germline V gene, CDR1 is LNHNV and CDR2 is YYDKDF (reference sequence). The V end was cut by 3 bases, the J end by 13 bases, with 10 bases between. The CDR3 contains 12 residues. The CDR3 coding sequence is TGTGCCACCAGCAGGACTACCGGGCCCCTCCACTTT. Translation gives CATSRTTGPLHF.

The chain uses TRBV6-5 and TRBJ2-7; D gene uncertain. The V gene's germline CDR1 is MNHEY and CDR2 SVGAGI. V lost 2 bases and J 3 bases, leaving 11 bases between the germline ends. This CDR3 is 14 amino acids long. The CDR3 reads CASSYQETDYEQYF. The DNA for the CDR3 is TGTGCCAGCAGTTACCAGGAGACCGACTACGAGCAGTACTTC.

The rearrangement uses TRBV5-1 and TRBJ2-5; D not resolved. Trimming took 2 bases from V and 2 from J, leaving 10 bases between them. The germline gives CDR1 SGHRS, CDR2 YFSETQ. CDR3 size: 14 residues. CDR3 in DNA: TGCGCCAGCAGCTTCGGTCTGGAACAAGAGACCCAGTACTTC. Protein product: CASSFGLEQETQYF.

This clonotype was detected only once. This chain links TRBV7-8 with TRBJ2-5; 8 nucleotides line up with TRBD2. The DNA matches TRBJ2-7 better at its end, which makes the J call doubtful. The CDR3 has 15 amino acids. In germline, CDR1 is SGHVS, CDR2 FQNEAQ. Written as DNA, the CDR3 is TGTGCCAGCAGCTTGAATTCGGGGGGGGACGCCGAGCAGTACTTC. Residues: CASSLNSGGDAEQYF.

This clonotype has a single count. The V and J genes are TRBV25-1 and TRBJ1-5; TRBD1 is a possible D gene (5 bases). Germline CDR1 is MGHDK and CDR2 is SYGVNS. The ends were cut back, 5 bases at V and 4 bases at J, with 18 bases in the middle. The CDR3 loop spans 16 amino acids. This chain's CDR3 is CASSTIPGTDNQPQHF. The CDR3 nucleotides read TGTGCCAGCAGTACAATCCCCGGGACTGATAATCAGCCCCAGCATTTT.